This T cell receptor (beta chain) emerged from a study of vaccination and CD4 T cells after COVID-19 (dated by TCRdb to about 2022). Regarding the research as a whole: Every convalescent patient had a positive nasal swab PCR test for SARS-CoV-2, with mild disease in nine patients and severe disease in one. The spike-specific CD4+ TCR repertoire was compared before and after mRNA vaccination in approximately ten COVID-19 convalescent patients and a handful of infection-naive healthy vaccine recipients. As controls, cultures received a CEFX viral epitope pool (the positive control), an HIV-1 Nef peptide pool (the negative control), or no peptide at all. Six males and four females were included in the convalescent cohort, with two Hispanic individuals, seven Caucasians, two Asians and one multiracial person represented. Post-vaccine blood samples were obtained a median of about 77 days after the second vaccine dose, with a range of about 13 to 250 days. Participants received two doses of either the Pfizer-BioNTech BNT162b2 vaccine (n=8) or the Moderna mRNA-1273 vaccine (n=2). Overlapping spike peptide pools from SARS-CoV-2 and from the common cold coronaviruses HCoV-NL63, HCoV-OC43 and HCoV-229E were used as culture stimuli. Post-COVID blood samples from convalescent patients were collected a median of around 110 days after diagnosis, with a range of roughly 30 to 161 days.

Details on this clonotype: The clone's antigen remains unknown. Base qualities are missing; no much larger clone stands one base away.

The treatment or condition label corresponds to: roughly nine-day PBMC culture with coronavirus spike peptide pools or control peptides (ViraFEST assay). The ViraFEST assay, used in the study, expanded antigen-specific T cells with peptide pools and then identified the expanded clonotypes through TCR sequencing. The convalescent patients' positive SARS-CoV-2 PCR tests fell between March and December 2020, which was before the Alpha, Beta and Delta variants emerged in the United States. Each well held some 2 million PBMCs cultured with approximately 10 ug/ml peptide pools in IMDM containing roughly 5% human AB serum and about 10 IU/ml IL-2. On days 3 and 7, half of the culture medium was replaced with fresh IL-2-containing medium. Once the cells had been in culture for about 10 days, the EasySep CD4+ T cell isolation kit was used to isolate CD4+ T cells by negative selection. PBMCs were separated from whole blood using Ficoll-Paque Plus gradient centrifugation and then either used fresh or cryopreserved at -140C. Triplicate wells were generally used for each culture condition.

Library construction relied on PCR. DNA from cultured CD4+ T cells was subjected to TCR sequencing with the Oncomine TCR Beta short-read assay at the Johns Hopkins FTIC core. The QIAamp micro DNA kit was used to extract genomic DNA from the cultured CD4+ T cells. The Oncomine TCR Beta libraries from cultured CD4+ T cells were pooled using unique dual indexes and then sequenced on an Illumina iSeq 100. In the authors' own workflow: Non-productive sequences were removed, and CDR3s that did not start with C, did not end with F or W, or were shorter than 7 amino acids were discarded. The MANAFEST web application was used to identify antigen-specific clonotypes by comparing peptide-stimulated wells against reference wells and other culture wells. To be called positive, a clone needed an FDR below 0.05, an odds ratio above 5, and a productive frequency above 0.1% in at least two of three replicate wells. Cross-reactive clonotypes were defined as significantly expanded in both SARS-CoV-2 spike wells and at least one common cold coronavirus spike condition. Levenshtein distances (stringdist) and unrooted phylogenetic trees (ape) in R version 3.6.1 were used to assess CDR3 homology. TCRdb reprocessed the public reads (quality trimming at Q25 with fastp, clone calling with MiXCR) and kept in-frame beta chains. Each entry merges the rows of one CDR3 protein and shows their most common DNA and genes. What appears here as the V and J calls and clone size reflects TCRdb's work, not the paper's. The sample profile shows over 20,000 distinct CDR3 sequences; about 40% of them were found once. Roughly a tenth of the sample is in the top ten clones.

V is shortened by 3 bases, J by 5 bases, and the region joining them spans 12 bases. The cysteine opens and the phenylalanine closes a CDR3 of 14 amino acids. Here the CDR3 DNA is all that survives: 42 bases in frame from base 1. The germline V gene supplies CDR1 LGHNA and CDR2 YNFKEQ. The paper's findings and limits, for the study overall: In convalescent patients, a median about 90% of post-vaccine SARS-CoV-2-reactive clones were detected only after vaccination, and vaccine-specific priming was suggested by this finding. The median count of SARS-CoV-2-reactive clonotypes went up from roughly 21 after infection to 30 to 40 after vaccination, although the change was not significant. In convalescent patients, nearly all vaccine-specific clones (304 of 307) were found to be mono-reactive for SARS-CoV-2 spike rather than cross-reactive with common cold coronaviruses. Only a relatively small number of convalescent patients were included in the study, and early timepoints following natural infection were not analyzed.

The material sequenced was CD4+ T cells from blood, cultured in vitro. The sequence was collected from a human donor who had recovered from COVID-19. The chain was built from TRBV4-2 and TRBJ2-3; the best D guess is TRBD1, with 6 bases matching. The DNA reads TGTGCCAGCAGCCATGGGGGCCCGAAAGATACGCAGTATTTT. Its protein product is CASSHGGPKDTQYF.